These 9 T cell receptor beta chains originate from one sample sequenced in a study of blood T cells in healthy people across ages. Through a sample-barcoded 5' primer and a J-beta primer mix, a second PCR was run for roughly 7 to 11 cycles. TCRdb passed the 5' RACE reads through MiXCR, listing each CDR3 protein once. The sample comprises around 800,000 distinct CDR3 sequences, less than 70% of which are singletons, and approximately 40% rests with the top ten. The sample taken for sequencing was blood. These receptors all stem from an elderly man in good health.

This clonotype was seen a few times. This sequence joins TRBV13 and TRBJ2-7, with 11 bases aligning to TRBD1. The J call may be in error: the DNA end matches TRBJ2-5 better. CDR1 is PRHDT, CDR2 FYEKMQ, per germline (reference sequence). The CDR3 is made up of 15 amino acids. For the CDR3, the DNA is TGTGCCAGCAGCTTACAAGGGACAGGGGGTGAGACCCAGTACTTC. As protein: CASSLQGTGGETQYF.

This chain links TRBV9 with TRBJ2-3, with D perhaps TRBD1 or TRBD2 (5 bases each). With 3 bases removed from V and 14 bases from J, the gap between germline ends came to 25 bases. CDR3 length: 15 amino acids. Germline CDR1 reads SGDLS; CDR2 reads YYNGEE. The CDR3: CASSGRDLTHRYAYF. The CDR3 nucleotides are TGTGCCAGCAGCGGCCGGGACCTAACTCACAGATACGCGTATTTT.

The chain joins TRBV7-9 to TRBJ2-1; 13 nucleotides match TRBD2. The V segment lost 6 bases and the J segment 9 bases; nucleotides outside the gene matches: 17. The CDR3 runs 18 residues. Germline V lookup: CDR1 SEHNR, CDR2 FQNEAQ (reference sequence). The CDR3 region is CASSSNPGTSGTLGEQFF. The CDR3, as DNA: TGTGCCAGCAGTTCAAACCCCGGGACTAGCGGGACTTTGGGTGAGCAGTTCTTC.

The table lists this clonotype with a few counts. The gene calls are TRBV20-1 and TRBJ1-1; D call uncertain. In germline, CDR1 is DFQATT, CDR2 SNEGSKA (reference sequence). There are 13 residues in the CDR3. Trimming shortened V by 1 base and J by 1 base, and 7 bases separated the two germline ends. This CDR3 reads CSARAIGNTEAFF. The CDR3 DNA follows: TGCAGTGCTAGAGCCATCGGGAACACTGAAGCTTTCTTT.

This chain links TRBV28 with TRBJ1-4, with D hard to call. The CDR3 runs to 14 residues. The germline CDR1 and CDR2 sequences are MDHEN and SYDVKM. Trimming took off 5 bases at V and 8 bases at J, with 15 bases between the two ends. CDR3 residues: CASSLRPKIEKLFF. The CDR3 nucleotides are TGTGCCAGCAGTCTACGCCCCAAAATCGAAAAACTGTTTTTT. Full variable domain (missing parts from reference TRBV28 and TRBJ1-4): DVKVTQSSRYLVKRTGEKVFLECVQDMDHENMFWYRQDPGLGLRLIYFSYDVKMKEKGDIPEGYSVSREKKERFSLILESASTNQTSMYLCASSLRPKIEKLFFGSGTQLSVL.

This clonotype was seen more than once but under ten times. The V gene is TRBV15, the J gene TRBJ1-4; 8 bases are shared with TRBD1. Germline-derived CDR1 and CDR2 are LNHNV and YYDKDF (reference sequence). The CDR3 is made up of 16 amino acids. The junction had 8 bases not matched to a gene; V was cut back by 1 base and J by 7 bases. In DNA form, the CDR3 reads TGTGCCACCAGCAGAGGAGGACAGGGCGGTTTTGAAAAACTGTTTTTT. Its protein is CATSRGGQGGFEKLFF. The variable domain in full, with the rest retrieved from reference TRBV15 and TRBJ1-4, is DAMVIQNPRYQVTQFGKPVTLSCSQTLNHNVMYWYQQKSSQAPKLLFHYYDKDFNNEADTPDNFQSRRPNTSFCFLDIRSPGLGDTAMYLCATSRGGQGGFEKLFFGSGTQLSVL.

This chain joins TRBV5-1 and TRBJ2-4, with 7 bases aligning to TRBD1. The CDR3 sequence is 15 residues long. The germline gives CDR1 SGHRS, CDR2 YFSETQ. V lost 7 bases to trimming and J lost 1 base; unmatched junction nucleotides: 8. CDR3 DNA sequence: TGCGCCAGCGGCACAGGGGCCGGGGCCAAAAACATTCAGTACTTC. This translates into CASGTGAGAKNIQYF.

This sequence joins TRBV5-1 and TRBJ2-1; a weak D match, TRBD2 (7 bases). The germline V gene has CDR1 SGHRS and CDR2 YFSETQ. The CDR3 totals 17 residues. Trimming cost V 3 bases and J 7 bases, with 23 bases left between them. Here the CDR3 reads CASSSGVGGRDPNEQFF. CDR3 in DNA: TGCGCCAGCAGCTCAGGGGTCGGCGGGAGAGACCCAAATGAGCAGTTCTTC.

The CDR3 reads CASSIRTGQPQHF. In DNA, the CDR3 is TGTGCCAGCAGTATCCGTACTGGACAGCCCCAGCATTTT. J is TRBJ1-5 and V is TRBV27; D gene unclear. The CDR3 runs to 13 residues. Trimming stripped 5 bases from V and 7 bases from J, with 12 bases between. In germline, CDR1 is MNHEY, CDR2 SMNVEV (reference sequence).